This TCR beta chain is drawn from a study of T-cell reconstitution after alpha-beta-depleted transplantation in children. The study's findings and limits: From surviving recipient T cells and thymic progenitors came the high day-60 TCRbeta diversity observed in some patients. Newly produced T cells mostly provided counts and TCRbeta diversity after one year, as hyperexpanded clones declined. Reports say that about two months after transplant, the alpha-beta T cells came out of several hundred graft clones that had expanded.

The germline V gene encodes CDR1 GTSNPN and CDR2 SVGIG (reference sequence). The J segment lost 4 bases and the V segment lost 1 base, leaving 18 bases of the junction unmatched. The CDR3 has 18 amino acids. This clonotype was seen a few times. Its specificity is unknown. The TCRbeta library was prepared with unique molecular identifiers. Each CDR3 protein is one row after TCRdb ran MiXCR on the PCR reads. The sample includes 95,000 to 150,000 distinct CDR3 sequences, around 23% of them seen just once. The sequence was collected from a male patient between 2 and 15 years old who had a stem cell transplant for chronic granulomatous disease, so the T cells may come from the graft donor. Here the sequenced sample was PBMCs, mostly from graft donor cells, taken 180 days after TCRalphabeta/CD19-depleted stem cell transplant. V and J are TRBV30 and TRBJ1-1; 7 bases line up with TRBD1. The CDR3 region is CAWSALHRYKGASTEAFF. CDR3 in DNA: TGTGCCTGGAGTGCCCTCCACCGATATAAGGGGGCGAGCACTGAAGCTTTCTTT.